The rows below give T cell receptor beta chains drawn from one sample of a study of blood T cells in healthy people across ages. One entry per CDR3 protein results from TCRdb running MiXCR on the 5' RACE reads. Found here are fewer than 650,000 distinct CDR3 sequences, about 29% of them singletons; the top ten hold under 4.5%. The same data also contributed to another study, on T cells of mothers and their children.

The sequencing sample was made of blood. The receptors shown here come from a boy aged 2-15 years in good health. Each CDR3 is given with its conserved first and last residue. The order of the fields is clone size, CDR3 length, V gene, D gene, J gene, CDR3 DNA, CDR3 protein. The D gene is left open where the match is weak. Clone sizes are given selectively: once, few, many, or a class where the clone is expanded.

abundance: .
len: 16
v_gene: TRBV30
d_gene: TRBD2
j_gene: TRBJ2-4
CDR3nt: TGTGCCTGGAGTGTGGGACTAGCGGGAACCAAAAACATTCAGTACTTC
CDR3aa: CAWSVGLAGTKNIQYF

abundance: once
len: 17
v_gene: TRBV10-2
d_gene: .
j_gene: TRBJ2-4
CDR3nt: TGCGCCAGCAGTGAGAGAGCGGGCTCTTTAGCCAAAAACATTCAGTACTTC
CDR3aa: CASSERAGSLAKNIQYF

abundance: .
len: 14
v_gene: TRBV18
d_gene: .
j_gene: TRBJ2-3
CDR3nt: TGTGCCAGCTCACCGTCTTCCCCGGCAGATACGCAGTATTTT
CDR3aa: CASSPSSPADTQYF

abundance: few
len: 18
v_gene: TRBV27
d_gene: TRBD1
j_gene: TRBJ2-1
CDR3nt: TGTGCCAGCAGTTCAACCGGGACAGGGGGATCCCTGGGCAATGAGCAGTTCTTC
CDR3aa: CASSSTGTGGSLGNEQFF

abundance: few
len: 15
v_gene: TRBV19
d_gene: TRBD1
j_gene: TRBJ1-2
CDR3nt: TGTGCCAGTAGTATCACAGGGGGCTCGGTCTATGGCTACACCTTC
CDR3aa: CASSITGGSVYGYTF

abundance: few
len: 14
v_gene: TRBV15
d_gene: TRBD2
j_gene: TRBJ2-7
CDR3nt: TGTGCCACCAGCAGAGCGGGAGGATCCTACGAGCAGTACTTC
CDR3aa: CATSRAGGSYEQYF

abundance: few
len: 13
v_gene: TRBV19
d_gene: TRBD1
j_gene: TRBJ1-2
CDR3nt: TGTGCCGTAGGGGACAGAGAAAACTATGGCTACACCTTC
CDR3aa: CAVGDRENYGYTF

abundance: few
len: 13
v_gene: TRBV7-2
d_gene: .
j_gene: TRBJ2-4
CDR3nt: TGTGCCAGCAGCTTGCATCCGGGACCAGACCAGTACTTC
CDR3aa: CASSLHPGPDQYF

abundance: few
len: 15
v_gene: TRBV7-9
d_gene: .
j_gene: TRBJ1-2
CDR3nt: TGTGCCAGCAGCTTAGGGAGTTCAGCTAACTATGGCTACACCTTC
CDR3aa: CASSLGSSANYGYTF

abundance: few
len: 12
v_gene: TRBV20-1
d_gene: .
j_gene: TRBJ2-7
CDR3nt: TGCAGTGCTAGACTGATGTCCTACGAGCAGTACTTC
CDR3aa: CSARLMSYEQYF

abundance: few
len: 17
v_gene: TRBV4-2
d_gene: TRBD2
j_gene: TRBJ2-5
CDR3nt: TGTGCCAGCAGCCAAGCTCCTCCGTGGGGGGGCCAAGAGACCCAGTACTTC
CDR3aa: CASSQAPPWGGQETQYF

abundance: few
len: 15
v_gene: TRBV9
d_gene: TRBD2
j_gene: TRBJ2-1
CDR3nt: TGTGCCAGCAGCGTCACTAGCGGGAGGGACAATGAGCAGTTCTTC
CDR3aa: CASSVTSGRDNEQFF

abundance: few
len: 11
v_gene: TRBV12-3/TRBV12-4
d_gene: .
j_gene: TRBJ2-1
CDR3nt: TGTGCCAGCAGTTCCGGACAGGAGCAGTTCTTC
CDR3aa: CASSSGQEQFF

abundance: .
len: 14
v_gene: TRBV20-1
d_gene: TRBD2
j_gene: TRBJ2-1
CDR3nt: TGCAGTGCTAGTAGCGGGAGCTCCTACAATGAGCAGTTCTTC
CDR3aa: CSASSGSSYNEQFF

abundance: .
len: 16
v_gene: TRBV15
d_gene: TRBD1
j_gene: TRBJ1-1
CDR3nt: TGTGCCACCAGCAGAGATCAGTACAGGGGGGACACTGAAGCTTTCTTT
CDR3aa: CATSRDQYRGDTEAFF

abundance: few
len: 13
v_gene: TRBV20-1
d_gene: .
j_gene: TRBJ2-3
CDR3nt: TGCAGTGCTGGACGCCGCGGGCTTCGTACGCAGTATTTT
CDR3aa: CSAGRRGLRTQYF

abundance: .
len: 13
v_gene: TRBV12-3/TRBV12-4
d_gene: TRBD1
j_gene: TRBJ1-5
CDR3nt: TGTGCCAGCAGCTCAGGGGGCAAGCAGCCCCAGCATTTT
CDR3aa: CASSSGGKQPQHF

abundance: .
len: 14
v_gene: TRBV5-1
d_gene: .
j_gene: TRBJ1-2
CDR3nt: TGCGCCAGCAGCTTGGAGGCCTTTGGAAATGGCTACACCTTC
CDR3aa: CASSLEAFGNGYTF

abundance: .
len: 16
v_gene: TRBV9
d_gene: TRBD2
j_gene: TRBJ2-3
CDR3nt: TGTGCCAGCAGCGTGGCTGCTAGCGGATACACAGATACGCAGTATTTT
CDR3aa: CASSVAASGYTDTQYF

abundance: .
len: 14
v_gene: TRBV3-1
d_gene: TRBD1
j_gene: TRBJ2-7
CDR3nt: TGTGCCAGCAGGAAGACCGGGACAGGGGACGAGCAGTACTTC
CDR3aa: CASRKTGTGDEQYF

abundance: .
len: 15
v_gene: TRBV12-3/TRBV12-4
d_gene: .
j_gene: TRBJ2-1
CDR3nt: TGTGCCAGCGCCCAAGAGGCGAGGGCCTACAATGAGCAGTTCTTC
CDR3aa: CASAQEARAYNEQFF

abundance: .
len: 14
v_gene: TRBV9
d_gene: TRBD1
j_gene: TRBJ2-4
CDR3nt: TGTGCCAGCAGCGGCAGGGGGGCCAAAAACATTCAGTACTTC
CDR3aa: CASSGRGAKNIQYF

abundance: few
len: 15
v_gene: TRBV5-1
d_gene: .
j_gene: TRBJ2-3
CDR3nt: TGCGCCAGCAGCTTACAGGGATTTAGCACAGATACGCAGTATTTT
CDR3aa: CASSLQGFSTDTQYF

abundance: .
len: 13
v_gene: TRBV6-5
d_gene: .
j_gene: TRBJ2-3
CDR3nt: TGTGCCAGCAGCAGGGTGACCACAGATACGCAGTATTTT
CDR3aa: CASSRVTTDTQYF

abundance: many
len: 15
v_gene: TRBV10-3
d_gene: .
j_gene: TRBJ2-7
CDR3nt: TGTGCCATCAGTGGTAGGGAAACGAGCTCCTACGAGCAGTACTTC
CDR3aa: CAISGRETSSYEQYF

abundance: few
len: 16
v_gene: TRBV4-3
d_gene: .
j_gene: TRBJ1-4
CDR3nt: TGCGCCAGCAGCCAAGGGAGGGTTCGCATTAATGAAAAACTGTTTTTT
CDR3aa: CASSQGRVRINEKLFF

abundance: .
len: 17
v_gene: TRBV15
d_gene: TRBD2
j_gene: TRBJ2-3
CDR3nt: TGTGCCACCAGCAGAGACTACTTTAGCGGGGGGGAAGATACGCAGTATTTT
CDR3aa: CATSRDYFSGGEDTQYF

abundance: .
len: 14
v_gene: TRBV20-1
d_gene: .
j_gene: TRBJ2-3
CDR3nt: TGCAGTCCCCGAGGGCGGGGCGGGGCAGATACGCAGTATTTT
CDR3aa: CSPRGRGGADTQYF

abundance: few
len: 15
v_gene: TRBV5-6
d_gene: .
j_gene: TRBJ1-4
CDR3nt: TGTGCCAGCAGCTTGGCCTCCAGTCGGAATGAAAAACTGTTTTTT
CDR3aa: CASSLASSRNEKLFF

abundance: few
len: 10
v_gene: TRBV29-1
d_gene: .
j_gene: TRBJ2-1
CDR3nt: TGCAGCGTTGTAGGCAATGAGCAGTTCTTC
CDR3aa: CSVVGNEQFF

abundance: once
len: 16
v_gene: TRBV6-6
d_gene: .
j_gene: TRBJ2-4
CDR3nt: TGTGCCAGCAGTTTAAACCGACAGAGCCCCAAAAACATTCAGTACTTC
CDR3aa: CASSLNRQSPKNIQYF

abundance: few
len: 11
v_gene: TRBV20-1
d_gene: .
j_gene: TRBJ2-4
CDR3nt: TGCAGTGCCATCGCCAAAAACATTCAGTACTTC
CDR3aa: CSAIAKNIQYF

abundance: few
len: 18
v_gene: TRBV7-2
d_gene: .
j_gene: TRBJ1-3
CDR3nt: TGTGCCAGCAGCGCACCGGGACGGGGGAGTGGATATGGAAACACCATATATTTT
CDR3aa: CASSAPGRGSGYGNTIYF

abundance: once
len: 15
v_gene: TRBV20-1
d_gene: .
j_gene: TRBJ2-3
CDR3nt: TGCAGTGCTCCCGCCCCACTAGGTATCACAGATACGCAGTATTTT
CDR3aa: CSAPAPLGITDTQYF

abundance: .
len: 14
v_gene: TRBV12-3/TRBV12-4
d_gene: .
j_gene: TRBJ1-4
CDR3nt: TGTGCCAGCTCGCCCCCACAGAGTAATGAAAAACTGTTTTTT
CDR3aa: CASSPPQSNEKLFF

abundance: .
len: 17
v_gene: TRBV5-1
d_gene: TRBD1
j_gene: TRBJ2-5
CDR3nt: TGCGCCAGCAGCTCGACACGATGGGACAGGGGAATGGAGACCCAGTACTTC
CDR3aa: CASSSTRWDRGMETQYF

abundance: few
len: 16
v_gene: TRBV24-1
d_gene: TRBD1
j_gene: TRBJ2-1
CDR3nt: TGTGCCACCAGTGAGGGGCCGGGACAGGGTTCCAATGAGCAGTTCTTC
CDR3aa: CATSEGPGQGSNEQFF

abundance: few
len: 16
v_gene: TRBV5-5
d_gene: .
j_gene: TRBJ2-5
CDR3nt: TGTGCCAGCAGCCCTCACCTGTCGGGACTGGAGGAGACCCAGTACTTC
CDR3aa: CASSPHLSGLEETQYF

abundance: .
len: 16
v_gene: TRBV18
d_gene: .
j_gene: TRBJ1-2
CDR3nt: TGTGCCAGCTCACTAAATACAGGGATGAGTAACTATGGCTACACCTTC
CDR3aa: CASSLNTGMSNYGYTF

abundance: .
len: 17
v_gene: TRBV7-2
d_gene: .
j_gene: TRBJ2-1
CDR3nt: TGTGCCAGCAGCTTAGGGGTGGGGCTAAGTTGGGCCAATGAGCAGTTCTTC
CDR3aa: CASSLGVGLSWANEQFF

abundance: .
len: 15
v_gene: TRBV9
d_gene: TRBD2
j_gene: TRBJ2-1
CDR3nt: TGTGCCGGCAGCGTAACTAGCGGGGGGGCGAGTGAGCAGTTCTTC
CDR3aa: CAGSVTSGGASEQFF

abundance: few
len: 14
v_gene: TRBV6-2/TRBV6-3
d_gene: TRBD2
j_gene: TRBJ2-5
CDR3nt: TGTGCCAGCACCCACGACGGGACTAGGTGGACCCAGTACTTC
CDR3aa: CASTHDGTRWTQYF

abundance: .
len: 18
v_gene: TRBV11-2
d_gene: TRBD2
j_gene: TRBJ2-2
CDR3nt: TGTGCCAGCAGCCGCTCCGGGACTAGCGGGGGGGCGACCGGGGAGCTGTTTTTT
CDR3aa: CASSRSGTSGGATGELFF

abundance: few
len: 16
v_gene: TRBV6-1
d_gene: .
j_gene: TRBJ1-1
CDR3nt: TGTGCCAGCAGACCGGCGGCAGGGCGACTGAACACTGAAGCTTTCTTT
CDR3aa: CASRPAAGRLNTEAFF